A single sample gave rise to the 25 T cell receptor beta chains below, sequenced in a study of shared clonotypes between healthy human individuals. CD45RO-negative, CCR7-selected cells formed the naive CD8 fraction, which excluded terminally differentiated effector memory CD45RA+ cells. Libraries were prepared by immunoSEQ multiplex PCR; TCRdb keeps only in-frame clonotypes and omits some of them. The repertoire consists of about 2.2 million clones, with over 85% occurring once and the leading ten covering about 1.7%. The sequenced material came from naive CD8+ T cells from PBMCs. Receptors were obtained from a young man in good health. Some clones in this sample may be carry-over from other donors' samples.

The chain joins TRBV6-5 to TRBJ2-7; perhaps TRBD1 as D (6 bases). Looked up from germline, CDR1 is MNHEY and CDR2 is SVGAGI. The ends were cut back, 5 bases at V and 3 bases at J, with 17 bases in the middle. The CDR3 is 15 amino acids. The CDR3 DNA follows: TGTGCCAGCAGTCCGACCCAGGCAGGGGTCTACGAGCAGTACTTC. Amino acid sequence: CASSPTQAGVYEQYF.

V and J are TRBV28 and TRBJ1-5, with a possible D match to TRBD1 (6 bases). Per germline, CDR1 MDHEN and CDR2 SYDVKM. Trimming removed 5 bases at V and 0 bases at J, with 14 bases between. CDR3 length equals 16 residues. The CDR3 nucleotides are TGTGCCAGCAGTCCCTTACAGGGTTATAGCAATCAGCCCCAGCATTTT. It translates to CASSPLQGYSNQPQHF.

A word on this clone: Other DNA variants within this sample encode the same CDR3. The V and J genes are TRBV6-1 and TRBJ2-7; 9 bases agree with TRBD2. V lost 5 bases to trimming and J lost 3 bases; unmatched junction nucleotides: 5. CDR1 is MNHNS and CDR2 is SASEGT in the germline V gene. The CDR3 runs 14 residues. The CDR3 region is CASSFSGGSYEQYF. In DNA, the CDR3 is TGTGCCAGCAGTTTTAGCGGGGGCAGCTACGAGCAGTACTTC.

This chain connects TRBV29-1 to TRBJ2-7; 9 bases agree with TRBD2. CDR1 is SQVTM and CDR2 is ANQGSEA in the germline V gene. This CDR3 is 13 amino acids long. V dropped 3 bases and J dropped 7; count of bases not matched to a gene: 7. CDR3 coding DNA: TGCAGCGTTGAGATAGCGGGAGATCGAGAGCAGTACTTC. Protein product: CSVEIAGDREQYF.

The CDR3 is CASSQSRSPGGGETQYF. As DNA, the CDR3 is TGCGCCAGCAGCCAGAGTCGGTCGCCAGGGGGAGGCGAGACCCAGTACTTC. This sequence joins TRBV4-3 and TRBJ2-5, with a weak D call TRBD1 (7 bases). CDR1 and CDR2 (germline): LGHNA, YSLEER. This CDR3 is 17 amino acids long. Trimming shortened V by 3 bases and J by 5 bases, and 22 bases separated the two germline ends.

The chain joins TRBV27 to TRBJ2-1; the match to TRBD2 covers 9 bases. V lost 8 bases to trimming and J lost 4 bases; unmatched junction nucleotides: 6. Germline assignment: CDR1 MNHEY and CDR2 SMNVEV (reference sequence). The CDR3 sequence is 14 residues long. CDR3 residues: CASLRTSAYNEQFF. DNA of the CDR3: TGTGCCAGCCTGAGGACTAGCGCTTACAATGAGCAGTTCTTC.

About this clone: The sample contains more than one DNA sequence encoding this CDR3. V usage is TRBV19 and J usage is TRBJ1-1; 9 positions agree with TRBD1. Germline trimming cut 9 bases from V and 4 bases from J; bases unmatched to any gene: 6. Germline-derived CDR1 and CDR2 are LNHDA and SQIVND (reference sequence). This CDR3 has 13 amino acids. CDR3 in DNA: TGTGCCAGCCGATACAGGGGGCTCACTGAAGCTTTCTTT. It specifies CASRYRGLTEAFF.

The chain is built from TRBV15 and TRBJ2-3; 9 nucleotides match TRBD2. This CDR3 is built from 17 residues. V shed 0 bases, J shed 1 base, and the junction held 5 bases outside the gene matches. From germline, CDR1 is LNHNV and CDR2 YYDKDF (reference sequence). In nucleotides, the CDR3 is TGTGCCACCAGCAGAGATCTTTGGACTAGCGGCACAGATACGCAGTATTTT. This encodes CATSRDLWTSGTDTQYF.

V gene TRBV19 combines with J gene TRBJ1-1; D gene uncertain. There are 14 residues in the CDR3. The germline CDR1 and CDR2 sequences are LNHDA and SQIVND (reference sequence). With 6 bases removed from V and 7 bases from J, the gap between germline ends came to 18 bases. The CDR3, as DNA: TGTGCCAGTAGCTGGGTTGGGAACCAATTTGAAGCTTTCTTT. Translated, it gives CASSWVGNQFEAFF.

Turning to this clone: Other DNA sequences from this sample encode an identical CDR3 as well. The gene calls are TRBV6-6 and TRBJ2-2, with a possible D match to TRBD2 (5 bases). Germline lookup yields CDR1 MNHNY and CDR2 SVGAGI (reference sequence). This CDR3 has 11 amino acids. Trimming took off 11 bases at V and 5 bases at J, with 9 bases between the two ends. The CDR3 region has the DNA TGTGCCTCCCGGGAAACCGGGGAGCTGTTTTTT. The encoded protein is CASRETGELFF.

This clone is a singleton in its sample. In DNA, the CDR3 is TGTGCCAGCAGTGACGGTTCCGGGAATGAGCAGTTCTTC. It codes for CASSDGSGNEQFF. The chain recombines TRBV6-4 with TRBJ2-1, with D unclear. The CDR3 is made up of 13 amino acids. V gave up 2 bases and J gave up 7 bases, with 9 bases separating them. Per germline, CDR1 MRHNA and CDR2 SNTAGT.

The chain combines TRBV28 with TRBJ1-5; no clear D. From germline, CDR1 is MDHEN and CDR2 SYDVKM. The V end lost 3 bases, the J end lost 6 bases, and 9 bases lay between the germline ends. The CDR3 contains 13 residues. CDR3 sequence: CASSLGMAQPQHF. The CDR3 bases are TGTGCCAGCAGTTTGGGGATGGCTCAGCCCCAGCATTTT. The variable domain in full, with the rest retrieved from reference TRBV28 and TRBJ1-5, is DVKVTQSSRYLVKRTGEKVFLECVQDMDHENMFWYRQDPGLGLRLIYFSYDVKMKEKGDIPEGYSVSREKKERFSLILESASTNQTSMYLCASSLGMAQPQHFGDGTRLSIL.

This sequence joins TRBV6-5 and TRBJ2-1, with 9 bases matching TRBD1. V shed 7 bases, J shed 6 bases, and the junction held 1 base outside the gene matches. Germline V gene sequence: CDR1 MNHEY, CDR2 SVGAGI. The CDR3 is 12 residues long. CDR3: CASKTGGNEQFF. CDR3 DNA: TGTGCCAGCAAGACAGGGGGCAATGAGCAGTTCTTC.

The chain uses TRBV19 and TRBJ2-1, with a tentative D call TRBD1 (6 bases). The CDR3 totals 16 residues. CDR1 is LNHDA, CDR2 SQIVND, per germline (reference sequence). V lost 5 bases and J 3 bases, leaving 17 bases between the germline ends. The chain's CDR3 is CASSPALGGYYNEQFF. In DNA form, the CDR3 reads TGTGCCAGTAGTCCGGCTCTAGGGGGTTACTACAATGAGCAGTTCTTC.

This chain connects TRBV12-5 to TRBJ2-2, with 10 bases lining up with TRBD1. The CDR3 spans 16 residues. The trim removed 1 base at V and 6 bases at J, leaving 5 bases unmatched. CDR1 LGHNT and CDR2 FRNRAP come from the germline V gene. The CDR3 DNA sequence: TGTGCTAGTGGTTTGGGGACAGGGGGTTGGGCCGGGGAGCTGTTTTTT. Translation gives CASGLGTGGWAGELFF. The variable domain in full, completed from reference TRBV12-5 and TRBJ2-2, reads DARVTQTPRHKVTEMGQEVTMRCQPILGHNTVFWYRQTMMQGLELLAYFRNRAPLDDSGMPKDRFSAEMPDATLATLKIQPSEPRDSAVYFCASGLGTGGWAGELFFGEGSRLTVL.

The CDR3 sequence is CASSVRASGETQYF. CDR3 nucleotides: TGTGCCAGCAGCGTAAGGGCTAGTGGAGAGACCCAGTACTTC. This chain connects TRBV9 to TRBJ2-5, with D hard to call. Looked up from germline, CDR1 is SGDLS and CDR2 is YYNGEE. Trimming left V 1 base short and J 4 bases short, with 11 bases between. This CDR3 has 14 residues. The entire variable domain, with the rest obtained from reference TRBV9 and TRBJ2-5, is as follows: DSGVTQTPKHLITATGQRVTLRCSPRSGDLSVYWYQQSLDQGLQFLIQYYNGEERAKGNILERFSAQQFPDLHSELNLSSLELGDSALYFCASSVRASGETQYFGPGTRLLVL.

The V gene is TRBV2, the J gene TRBJ2-2; D unresolved. Germline CDR1 is SNHLY and CDR2 is FYNNEI. The length of the CDR3 is 12 residues. V dropped 9 bases and J dropped 6 bases, with 11 bases sitting between them. CDR3 DNA sequence: TGTGCCAGTATTACGAGAGCCGGGGAGCTGTTTTTT. Protein sequence: CASITRAGELFF.

This clone occurred once. The chain recombines TRBV19 with TRBJ1-2; 7 bases are a match to TRBD1. CDR3 length: 14 amino acids. The junction had 7 bases not matched to a gene; V was cut back by 6 bases and J by 3 bases. The germline gives CDR1 LNHDA, CDR2 SQIVND (reference sequence). The CDR3 sequence: CASRGQAVYYGYTF. The CDR3 DNA sequence: TGTGCCAGTAGAGGACAGGCTGTCTACTATGGCTACACCTTC. Looking up the rest from reference TRBV19 and TRBJ1-2 gives the full variable domain: DGGITQSPKYLFRKEGQNVTLSCEQNLNHDAMYWYRQDPGQGLRLIYYSQIVNDFQKGDIAEGYSVSREKKESFPLTVTSAQKNPTAFYLCASRGQAVYYGYTFGSGTRLTVV.

V usage is TRBV7-9 and J usage is TRBJ1-4, with TRBD1 as a possible D gene (5 bases). Trimming removed 5 bases from V and 4 bases from J, with 14 bases in between. Germline CDR1 is SEHNR and CDR2 is FQNEAQ (reference sequence). The CDR3 has 15 amino acids. The CDR3 nucleotides are TGTGCCAGCAGCCCAGTGCAGGGCCTTAATGAAAAACTGTTTTTT. It encodes CASSPVQGLNEKLFF.

The chain has TRBV5-1 and TRBJ2-5; a weak D match, TRBD2 (6 bases). Trimming pared 1 base from V and 5 bases from J, leaving 21 bases between. The CDR3 has 17 amino acids. CDR1 SGHRS and CDR2 YFSETQ come from the germline V gene. CDR3: CASSLLNRRAGFETQYF. The CDR3 DNA reads TGCGCCAGCAGCTTGTTAAATCGGAGGGCAGGCTTTGAGACCCAGTACTTC.

The gene calls are TRBV9 and TRBJ1-5; perhaps TRBD1 as D (5 bases). The V end lost 4 bases, the J end lost 1 base, and 9 bases lay between the germline ends. The CDR3 consists of 14 residues. Germline V gene sequence: CDR1 SGDLS, CDR2 YYNGEE. This CDR3 is CASSFDSSNQPQHF. For the CDR3, the DNA is TGTGCCAGCAGCTTCGACAGCAGCAATCAGCCCCAGCATTTT. Full variable domain (remainder filled in from reference TRBV9 and TRBJ1-5): DSGVTQTPKHLITATGQRVTLRCSPRSGDLSVYWYQQSLDQGLQFLIQYYNGEERAKGNILERFSAQQFPDLHSELNLSSLELGDSALYFCASSFDSSNQPQHFGDGTRLSIL.

The chain combines TRBV2 with TRBJ1-1, with 11 bases aligning to TRBD1. The CDR3 has 18 residues. Germline-derived CDR1 and CDR2 are SNHLY and FYNNEI. Trimming cost V 7 bases and J 5 bases; bases outside gene matches: 18. In nucleotides, the CDR3 is TGTGCCAGCACCCAAAGGGGGCGGACAGGGGGCGGAGGAACTGAAGCTTTCTTT. The encoded protein is CASTQRGRTGGGGTEAFF.

The rearrangement links TRBV27 to TRBJ1-2; D remains unclear. The CDR3 contains 14 residues. The germline V gene has CDR1 MNHEY and CDR2 SMNVEV (reference sequence). With 2 bases removed from V and 4 bases from J, the gap between germline ends came to 11 bases. The CDR3 DNA sequence: TGTGCCAGCAGTTTAGTCCCAGGAGTCTATGGCTACACCTTC. It specifies CASSLVPGVYGYTF.

The chain links TRBV29-1 to TRBJ2-1, with TRBD2 matching 8 bases. The CDR3 has 13 residues. The J segment lost 8 bases and the V segment lost 4 bases, leaving 7 bases of the junction unmatched. The germline V gene encodes CDR1 SQVTM and CDR2 ANQGSEA. CDR3 nucleotides: TGCAGCGTTGTACATCGGGAGGGACATGAGCAGTTCTTC. Translating gives CSVVHREGHEQFF.

J is TRBJ2-1 and V is TRBV14; tentatively, D is TRBD1 (6 bases). V gave up 4 bases and J gave up 0 bases, with 16 bases separating them. The CDR3 is 17 amino acids. Per germline, CDR1 SGHDN and CDR2 FVKESK. In nucleotides, the CDR3 is TGTGCCAGCAGCCCTTTTTTGGGGACAAACTCCTACAATGAGCAGTTCTTC. It encodes CASSPFLGTNSYNEQFF.